This TCR beta chain was sequenced in a study of T cells in Graves' hyperthyroidism and ophthalmopathy. Concerning this clonotype itself: The antigen is undetermined. This sequence may be a read error, since a much larger clone differs from it by one base.

When ophthalmopathy did not progress within 18 months, Graves' hyperthyroidism was considered stable. Orbital computed tomography, thyroid ultrasound, serum thyroxine and TRAb, and clinical symptoms together informed the diagnoses. Using RNA transcripts as the source, TCR beta CDR3 regions were amplified. The HTBI primer set served for first-round RT-PCR of the TCR CDR3. TCRdb fed the multiplex PCR reads into MiXCR, producing one record per CDR3 protein. The table shows approximately 590,000 distinct CDR3 sequences, with approximately 44% occurring only once. Germline CDR1 reads SGHTA; CDR2 reads FQGNSA. V lost 5 bases to trimming and J lost 10 bases, with 15 bases between them. This CDR3 is built from 14 residues. Study-wide results and limits: A 13 V-J signature model discriminated ophthalmopathy versus stable hyperthyroidism. Peripheral blood also featured most of the thyroid clonotypes expanded above 0.001.

The chain employs TRBV7-2 and TRBJ1-6, with D maybe TRBD1 (5 bases). This clonotype originated in a woman aged 18-29 years with Graves' hyperthyroidism. Sequencing was carried out using peripheral blood or thyroid tissue (not recorded which). Here the CDR3 DNA reads TGTGCCAGCAGCCCCGGGACCTGGGACTCACCCCTCCACTTT. It codes for CASSPGTWDSPLHF.